These T cell receptor beta chains were read from a single sample in a study of post-analysis software for immune sequencing data. TCRdb processed the PCR reads anew with MiXCR; each CDR3 protein has one entry. The profile shows about 800,000 distinct CDR3 sequences, less than 35% of them singletons. Sequenced input: blood. All receptors come from a girl aged 5-17 years with multiple sclerosis. Each CDR3 is given with its conserved first and last residue. Each record gives: J gene, CDR3 length, clone size, D gene, V gene, CDR3 DNA, CDR3 protein. D genes are given only for firm matches. Some rows mark clone size as missing; the rest say once, few, many or name a class of expanded clone.

TRBJ2-1 12 NA NA TRBV28 TGTGCCAGCAGTTTATGGAACCAAGAGCAGTTCTTC CASSLWNQEQFF
TRBJ2-3 16 few TRBD2 TRBV20-1 TGCAGTGCTAGAGATGTTCAGGGACTAGGAGCAGATACGCAGTATTTT CSARDVQGLGADTQYF
TRBJ2-1 15 NA TRBD2 TRBV20-1 TGCAGTGTTGTTGCGGGAGGGTTGGGCTACAATGAGCAGTTCTTC CSVVAGGLGYNEQFF
TRBJ2-5 14 NA TRBD2 TRBV7-2 TGTGCCAGCAGCCCTAGCGGGGAACAAGAGACCCAGTACTTC CASSPSGEQETQYF
TRBJ1-2 14 few TRBD1 TRBV5-1 TGCGCCAGCAGCCCTGGACAGGTCGCGGGTGGCTACACCTTC CASSPGQVAGGYTF
TRBJ2-1 14 NA TRBD1 TRBV6-4 TGTGCCAGCAGCGGACAGGGTGATTTGGGTGAGCAGTTCTTC CASSGQGDLGEQFF
TRBJ2-1 17 many NA TRBV6-2/TRBV6-3 TGTGCCAGCAGTTACGGACCCTTGGACCCGCTCTCAAGTGAGCAGTTCTTC CASSYGPLDPLSSEQFF
TRBJ1-6 16 few TRBD1 TRBV5-1 TGCGCCAGCAGCTTGACCTCAGGGGGTCTTAATTCACCCCTCCACTTT CASSLTSGGLNSPLHF
TRBJ2-4 17 NA NA TRBV10-3 TGTGCCATCAGTGAGTCGGGGGGCCCGGTAGCCAAAAACATTCAGTACTTC CAISESGGPVAKNIQYF
TRBJ2-1 16 few TRBD2 TRBV10-1 TGCGCCAGCAGTGAGGAAGGGTCGGGAGGATACAATGAGCAGTTCTTC CASSEEGSGGYNEQFF
TRBJ1-3 15 NA TRBD1 TRBV6-5 TGTACCAGCAGTAGGGGGACAGGTCTAGGGGGCACCATATATTTT CTSSRGTGLGGTIYF
TRBJ1-2 12 few TRBD1 TRBV20-1 TGCAGTGCTCCGACGACAGGGTATGGCTACACCTTC CSAPTTGYGYTF
TRBJ1-1 14 few NA TRBV20-1 TGCAGTGCTAGTCGATTGGGAGTTAACACTGAAGCTTTCTTT CSASRLGVNTEAFF
TRBJ1-5 16 many TRBD1 TRBV20-1 TGCAGTGCTGGTTCCGACAGGGAGGAGAGCAATCAGCCCCAGCATTTT CSAGSDREESNQPQHF
TRBJ2-7 13 NA NA TRBV6-1 TGTGCCAGCAGTGATAAATCGACTTACGAGCAGTACTTC CASSDKSTYEQYF
TRBJ2-1 16 NA TRBD2 TRBV28 TGTGCCAGTAGGACTTCACCTGTGCGGGAGGGCAATGAACAGTTCTTC CASRTSPVREGNEQFF
TRBJ2-3 12 many NA TRBV6-1 TGTGCCAGCGACCAGAGCACAGATACGCAGTATTTT CASDQSTDTQYF
TRBJ2-1 16 NA NA TRBV18 TGTGCCAGATCACCTCTACAGACGGCTAGCAACCATGAGCAGTTCTTC CARSPLQTASNHEQFF